The present entry profiles one TCR beta chain with its context. Its target is not known. The read stops 3 residues short of the end of the CDR3; the missing end is completed from the germline J gene. Some clones are missing from TCRdb's copy, which holds only in-frame ones; the method was immunoSEQ multiplex PCR. Listed for the sample are approximately 30,000 clones, none seen a single time. The V gene's germline CDR1 is SGHKS and CDR2 YYEKEE (reference sequence). The ends were cut back, 0 bases at V and 3 bases at J, with 7 bases in the middle. The CDR3 runs 14 residues. This specimen belongs to a study of T cell clonality in common variable immunodeficiency. General observations from the study: Shared TCRbeta clones were fewer between CVID subjects than controls. In common variable immunodeficiency, TCR beta chains reportedly carried fewer deletions and N-nucleotide insertions.

The J gene is TRBJ1-5, the V gene TRBV5-5; no clear D. The sample taken for sequencing was peripheral blood mononuclear cells. The receptor comes from a human donor with common variable immunodeficiency. The CDR3 protein is CASSLVAVNQPQHF. CDR3 bases read: TGTGCCAGCAGCTTGGTGGCGGTCAATCAGCCC.